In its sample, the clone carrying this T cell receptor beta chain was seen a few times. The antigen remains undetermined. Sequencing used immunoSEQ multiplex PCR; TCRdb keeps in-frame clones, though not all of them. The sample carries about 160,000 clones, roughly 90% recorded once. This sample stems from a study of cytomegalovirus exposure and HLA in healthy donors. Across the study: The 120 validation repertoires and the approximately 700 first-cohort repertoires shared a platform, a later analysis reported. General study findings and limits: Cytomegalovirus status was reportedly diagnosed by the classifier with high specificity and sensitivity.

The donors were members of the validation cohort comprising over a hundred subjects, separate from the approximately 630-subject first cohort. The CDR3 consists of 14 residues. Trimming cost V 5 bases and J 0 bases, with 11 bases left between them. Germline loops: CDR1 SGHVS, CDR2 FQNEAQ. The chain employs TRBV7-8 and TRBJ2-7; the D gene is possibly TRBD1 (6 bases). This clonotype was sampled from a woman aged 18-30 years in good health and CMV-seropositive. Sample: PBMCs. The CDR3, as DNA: TGTGCCAGCAGCCCGGGACACCACTCCTACGAGCAGTACTTC. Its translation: CASSPGHHSYEQYF.